Included here is one T cell receptor beta chain sequence, with context. Its specificity is not known. This record comes from a study of T-cell reconstitution after alpha-beta-depleted transplantation in children. Unique molecular identifiers were incorporated during preparation of the TCRbeta library. Each CDR3 protein gets one entry after TCRdb re-called the PCR reads with MiXCR. This table holds approximately 110,000 distinct CDR3 sequences, under 30% found once. Study-wide results and caveats: TCRbeta diversity was high at day 60 in some patients (a result of surviving recipient T cells and thymic progenitors). T-cell numbers and diversity one year post-transplant derived largely from freshly generated T cells.

The receptor was isolated from a male patient under 10 years old who had a stem cell transplant for chronic granulomatous disease, so the T cells may come from the graft donor. The source material was PBMCs, mostly from graft donor cells, sampled 180 days after TCRalphabeta/CD19-depleted stem cell transplant.

In nucleotides, the CDR3 is TGCGCCAGCAGCCAAGATGGGGAACAGCCCCAGCATTTT. Amino acid sequence: CASSQDGEQPQHF. The V call is TRBV4-3, the J call TRBJ1-5; no clear D. The V end was cut by 0 bases, the J end by 7 bases, with 7 bases between. CDR1 and CDR2 (germline): LGHNA, YSLEER. There are 13 residues in the CDR3.